This passage covers 9 T cell receptor beta chains from one sample sequenced in a study of blood T cell repertoires in COVID-19. Libraries were prepared by immunoSEQ multiplex PCR; TCRdb keeps only in-frame clonotypes and omits some of them. Of under 200,000 clones listed, about 83% are singletons. The specimen sequenced was peripheral blood. These receptors originate from a woman between 65 and 79 years old with COVID-19, enrolled during active disease.

The chain joins TRBV27 to TRBJ1-3, with D perhaps TRBD1 (5 bases). With 3 bases removed from V and 2 bases from J, the gap between germline ends came to 8 bases. The germline V gene has CDR1 MNHEY and CDR2 SMNVEV (reference sequence). The CDR3 contains 14 residues. DNA for the CDR3: TGTGCCAGCAGTTTGGGCAGGGCTGGAAACACCATATATTTT. It codes for CASSLGRAGNTIYF.

This CDR3 reads CASSLGVGQAYGYTF. CDR3 DNA: TGTGCCAGCAGCTTGGGAGTGGGACAGGCCTATGGCTACACCTTC. The chain combines TRBV5-4 with TRBJ1-2; 8 nucleotides align to TRBD1. The V and J ends lost 0 bases and 4 bases, in that order; junction bases with no gene match: 5. This CDR3 region has 15 residues. Germline CDR1 and CDR2: SGHNT and YYREEE (reference sequence).

The gene calls are TRBV5-1 and TRBJ1-2, with D possibly being TRBD1 (5 bases). There are 13 residues in the CDR3. V was shortened by 1 base and J by 2 bases, with 6 bases between the two germline ends. The V gene's germline CDR1 is SGHRS and CDR2 YFSETQ. This CDR3 reads CASSLRQNYGYTF. The CDR3 bases are TGCGCCAGCAGCTTGAGACAGAACTATGGCTACACCTTC.

The chain is built from TRBV2 and TRBJ1-2, with D perhaps TRBD1 (6 bases). Germline CDR1 is SNHLY and CDR2 is FYNNEI. This CDR3 region has 14 residues. Trimming removed 6 bases at V and 0 bases at J, with 11 bases between. The CDR3 region is CASRPDSANYGYTF. In DNA form, the CDR3 reads TGTGCCAGCAGACCGGACAGCGCTAACTATGGCTACACCTTC.

The genes are TRBV5-5 and TRBJ1-5, with a weak D call TRBD1 (5 bases). The germline V gene has CDR1 SGHKS and CDR2 YYEKEE (reference sequence). Trimming left V 0 bases short and J 6 bases short, with 10 bases between. CDR3 length equals 14 residues. The CDR3 coding sequence is TGTGCCAGCAGCTTGGGTTGGGGGGTTCAGCCCCAGCATTTT. It encodes CASSLGWGVQPQHF.

V and J are TRBV5-1 and TRBJ2-5; a possible D gene is TRBD1 (5 bases). Trimming left V 4 bases short and J 0 bases short, with 10 bases between. The CDR3 covers 14 residues. CDR1 SGHRS and CDR2 YFSETQ come from the germline V gene. The chain's CDR3 is CASSPGNYQETQYF. As DNA, the CDR3 is TGCGCCAGCAGCCCAGGGAACTACCAAGAGACCCAGTACTTC.

V usage is TRBV27 and J usage is TRBJ1-1, with 8 bases lining up with TRBD1. Unmatched junction bases numbered 11, after V lost 2 bases and J lost 0 bases. From germline, CDR1 is MNHEY and CDR2 SMNVEV (reference sequence). The CDR3 length is 18 residues. CDR3 DNA: TGTGCCAGCAGTTTAAGATCGACGGGACAGGCCCTGAACACTGAAGCTTTCTTT. Translating it yields CASSLRSTGQALNTEAFF.

The genes are TRBV7-2 and TRBJ1-4, with unresolved D. Germline V lookup: CDR1 SGHTA, CDR2 FQGNSA. The germline V and J ends were trimmed by 5 bases and 4 bases, with 14 bases remaining between them. This CDR3 comprises 15 residues. For the CDR3, the DNA is TGTGCCAGCAGCCCTTCGCCAGGTTATAATGAAAAACTGTTTTTT. It translates to CASSPSPGYNEKLFF.

CDR3 DNA: TGTGCCAGCTCATCAACTAATCAGCCCCAGCATTTT. It translates to CASSSTNQPQHF. This chain joins TRBV18 and TRBJ1-5; D gene ambiguous. Germline CDR1 is KGHSH and CDR2 is LQKENI. Trimming took 5 bases from V and 4 from J, leaving 6 bases between them. The CDR3 is 12 residues long.